The 30 T cell receptor beta chains listed next were all sequenced from one sample in a study of shared clonotypes between healthy human individuals. The method was immunoSEQ multiplex PCR; TCRdb's version includes in-frame clones alone and lacks a portion of them. The sample holds 550,000 to 850,000 clones, around 72% seen once. Input material: memory CD4+ T cells sorted from blood. Noted subset: CD45RA-negative fraction. The receptors come from a woman in her 30s in good health.

V is TRBV9 and J is TRBJ2-5, with 7 bases identical to TRBD2. The germline V gene encodes CDR1 SGDLS and CDR2 YYNGEE. The CDR3 runs to 17 residues. The J segment lost 5 bases and the V segment lost 0 bases, leaving 13 bases of the junction unmatched. The CDR3: CASSVGSREGLGETQYF. For the CDR3, the DNA is TGTGCCAGCAGCGTAGGGAGTAGGGAGGGCCTCGGGGAGACCCAGTACTTC.

This clone occurred a few times. Other DNA sequences in the same sample also yield this CDR3. This chain connects TRBV5-1 to TRBJ1-1, with D possibly being TRBD1 (5 bases). The CDR3 spans 15 residues. Deletions cut 4 bases from V and 0 bases from J, with 13 bases between. CDR1 SGHRS and CDR2 YFSETQ come from the germline V gene. CDR3 loop: CASSPGTLLNTEAFF. For the CDR3, the DNA is TGCGCCAGCAGCCCGGGGACCCTCTTGAACACTGAAGCTTTCTTT.

V is TRBV27 and J is TRBJ2-5, with TRBD1 matching over 8 bases. V dropped 7 bases and J dropped 5; count of bases not matched to a gene: 9. The length of the CDR3 is 14 residues. Germline loops: CDR1 MNHEY, CDR2 SMNVEV (reference sequence). Written as DNA, the CDR3 is TGTGCCAGCACGCGGCAGGGGGCCTGGGAGACCCAGTACTTC. The encoded protein is CASTRQGAWETQYF.

The rearrangement uses TRBV2 and TRBJ1-2; possibly TRBD1 for D (5 bases). V gave up 5 bases and J gave up 3 bases, with 13 bases separating them. This CDR3 spans 14 amino acids. Germline-derived CDR1 and CDR2 are SNHLY and FYNNEI. As DNA, the CDR3 is TGTGCCAGCAGTTTGGGGGGAAGAGACTATGGCTACACCTTC. Translating gives CASSLGGRDYGYTF.

The chain recombines TRBV19 with TRBJ2-2; 9 nucleotides align to TRBD1. CDR1 is LNHDA, CDR2 SQIVND, per germline (reference sequence). Trimming took 5 bases from V and 3 from J; bases not matched to a gene: 4. The CDR3 has 15 amino acids. CDR3 nucleotides: TGTGCCAGTAGTCTACAGGGGGCGTACACCGGGGAGCTGTTTTTT. Its translation is CASSLQGAYTGELFF.

The chain combines TRBV29-1 with TRBJ2-1, with D possibly matching TRBD2 (7 bases). Germline V gives CDR1 SQVTM, CDR2 ANQGSEA. The CDR3 has 14 amino acids. The V and J ends lost 4 bases and 6 bases respectively, with 16 bases between them. CDR3 coding DNA: TGCAGCGTTGGGGAGGGGGGCGTGGGCAATGAGCAGTTCTTC. Amino acids: CSVGEGGVGNEQFF.

The V call is TRBV7-2, the J call TRBJ2-1; the D gene is possibly TRBD2 (5 bases). The CDR3 length is 15 residues. V shed 7 bases and J shed 7 bases, with 20 bases lying between them. The germline CDR1 and CDR2 sequences are SGHTA and FQGNSA. CDR3 sequence (DNA): TGTGCCAGCACCCTCCACGCGGGCCGGAGGAATGAGCAGTTCTTC. Translating gives CASTLHAGRRNEQFF.

This clone was recorded a few times. This rearrangement joins TRBV5-5 to TRBJ2-1, with D unresolved. V lost 4 bases and J 7 bases, leaving 12 bases between the germline ends. Per the germline V gene, CDR1 is SGHKS and CDR2 is YYEKEE (reference sequence). CDR3 length: 13 residues. This CDR3 reads CASSPGDGNEQFF. Written as DNA, the CDR3 is TGTGCCAGCAGCCCTGGGGATGGGAATGAGCAGTTCTTC.

CDR3 region: CASSLAGQRVTGELFF. The CDR3 DNA follows: TGCGCCAGCAGCTTGGCGGGACAAAGGGTAACCGGGGAGCTGTTTTTT. This chain joins TRBV5-1 and TRBJ2-2; weak D call: TRBD1 (6 bases). The germline CDR1 and CDR2 sequences are SGHRS and YFSETQ. This CDR3 has 16 amino acids. Trimming cost V 0 bases and J 5 bases, with 14 bases left between them.

This chain connects TRBV7-9 to TRBJ2-5; the match to TRBD2 covers 9 bases. With 8 bases clipped from V and 2 bases from J, the junction kept 12 bases outside the gene matches. Looked up from germline, CDR1 is SEHNR and CDR2 is FQNEAQ (reference sequence). The CDR3 spans 16 residues. CDR3 residues: CASVAGDLGPQETQYF. CDR3 DNA: TGTGCCAGCGTAGCGGGAGATCTAGGGCCACAAGAGACCCAGTACTTC.

The chain joins TRBV11-2 to TRBJ2-1, with D unresolved. The CDR3 has 14 residues. V dropped 5 bases and J dropped 5 bases, with 13 bases sitting between them. Germline CDR1 is SGHAT and CDR2 is FQNNGV. CDR3 protein: CASSPASLDNEQFF. The DNA for the CDR3 is TGTGCCAGCAGCCCCGCCTCCCTGGACAATGAGCAGTTCTTC.

V is TRBV2 and J is TRBJ2-1; a weak D match, TRBD2 (6 bases). The CDR3 has 14 residues. CDR1 and CDR2 (germline): SNHLY, FYNNEI. V was trimmed by 5 bases and J by 9 bases, leaving 17 bases between them. This CDR3 is CASSPTTSLGEQFF. The CDR3 DNA reads as TGTGCCAGCAGTCCGACAACTAGCTTAGGTGAGCAGTTCTTC.

The rearrangement joins TRBV6-1 to TRBJ2-7; D is unresolved. Germline V lookup: CDR1 MNHNS, CDR2 SASEGT. The V end lost 7 bases, the J end lost 7 bases, and 14 bases lay between the germline ends. CDR3 length: 12 residues. CDR3 sequence reads: CASKWSTGEQYF. The CDR3 DNA reads TGTGCCAGCAAATGGTCGACCGGGGAGCAGTACTTC.

The chain couples TRBV5-1 to TRBJ2-3; the match to TRBD1 covers 8 bases. The ends lost 2 bases at V and 4 bases at J; junction bases unmatched: 6. The CDR3 spans 15 residues. CDR1 SGHRS and CDR2 YFSETQ come from the germline V gene. The CDR3 reads CASSLSGGFPDTQYF. The CDR3 DNA is TGCGCCAGCAGCTTATCAGGGGGCTTCCCAGATACGCAGTATTTT.

The V and J genes are TRBV19 and TRBJ1-2; 8 positions match TRBD1. CDR3 length: 14 amino acids. V lost 7 bases and J lost 5; bases outside the gene matches: 9. CDR1 and CDR2 from the germline V gene are LNHDA and SQIVND (reference sequence). Here the CDR3 DNA reads TGTGCCAGTAAGTTGATGGGACAGGAGTATGGCTACACCTTC. This translates into CASKLMGQEYGYTF.

This clone was seen more than once but under ten times. This chain uses TRBV19 with TRBJ1-1, with 9 bases that match TRBD1. Per germline, CDR1 LNHDA and CDR2 SQIVND (reference sequence). The CDR3 loop spans 17 amino acids. Trimming at V came to 3 bases and at J to 7 bases, leaving 15 bases not matched to a gene. This CDR3 is CASSIGWGTGSGSEAFF. The CDR3, as DNA: TGTGCCAGTAGTATCGGGTGGGGGACAGGGAGCGGCAGTGAAGCTTTCTTT.

This clone was seen once. The chain uses TRBV6-6 and TRBJ2-1; D perhaps matches TRBD2 (5 bases). V dropped 6 bases and J dropped 2 bases, with 5 bases sitting between them. Germline loops: CDR1 MNHNY, CDR2 SVGAGI (reference sequence). The CDR3 loop spans 12 amino acids. The CDR3 sequence is CASSGAYNEQFF. In DNA, the CDR3 is TGTGCCAGCAGCGGGGCCTACAATGAGCAGTTCTTC.

The chain has TRBV28 and TRBJ1-3, with D possibly TRBD1 on 5 matching bases. CDR1 and CDR2 from the germline V gene are MDHEN and SYDVKM. This CDR3 is built from 15 residues. V was shortened by 7 bases and J by 0 bases, with 13 bases between the two germline ends. The CDR3 protein is CASNGGRRSGNTIYF. The DNA of the CDR3 is TGTGCCAGCAACGGGGGTCGTCGCTCTGGAAACACCATATATTTT.

This chain links TRBV6-1 with TRBJ2-1; D gene uncertain. Looked up from germline, CDR1 is MNHNS and CDR2 is SASEGT. V gave up 6 bases and J gave up 2 bases, with 8 bases separating them. The CDR3 runs to 13 residues. The CDR3: CASSPPAYNEQFF. The CDR3 DNA reads TGTGCCAGCAGCCCCCCAGCCTACAATGAGCAGTTCTTC.

The chain recombines TRBV5-5 with TRBJ1-2; the match to TRBD1 covers 7 bases. Germline CDR1 reads SGHKS; CDR2 reads YYEKEE (reference sequence). J was trimmed by 4 bases and V by 0 bases; bases with no gene match: 6. This CDR3 region has 15 residues. CDR3: CASSLAGGLSYGYTF. CDR3 nucleotides: TGTGCCAGCAGCTTGGCAGGGGGTTTGAGCTATGGCTACACCTTC.

The sample holds a few counts of this clone. This rearrangement joins TRBV2 to TRBJ2-7; 10 bases fit TRBD2. The CDR3 has 16 residues. V was pared by 3 bases and J by 4 bases, with 9 bases of the junction left unmatched. The V gene's germline CDR1 is SNHLY and CDR2 FYNNEI. As DNA, the CDR3 is TGTGCCAGCAGTGACTTTCTTTCTAGCGGGAGTTACGAGCAGTACTTC. It encodes CASSDFLSSGSYEQYF.

A few counts support this clone. The V call is TRBV28, the J call TRBJ1-5; unclear D gene. Germline CDR1 MDHEN, CDR2 SYDVKM. This CDR3 has 16 residues. The V end lost 4 bases, the J end lost 5 bases, and 18 bases lay between the germline ends. DNA for the CDR3: TGTGCCAGCAGTTATTTGGAGGGTATCACGCATCAGCCCCAGCATTTT. Its translation is CASSYLEGITHQPQHF.

V usage is TRBV18 and J usage is TRBJ2-7, with 7 bases fitting TRBD1. CDR1 KGHSH and CDR2 LQKENI come from the germline V gene. The CDR3 contains 15 residues. V shed 5 bases, J shed 0 bases, and the junction held 7 bases outside the gene matches. The CDR3 DNA sequence: TGTGCCAGCTCAGCAGCCCCAGGGGGCTCCTACGAGCAGTACTTC. Translation gives CASSAAPGGSYEQYF.

CDR3 residues: CASRMTGVPTEAFF. CDR3 in DNA: TGTGCCAGCAGAATGACAGGGGTTCCCACTGAAGCTTTCTTT. The chain combines TRBV28 with TRBJ1-1; 8 nucleotides match TRBD1. The V gene's germline CDR1 is MDHEN and CDR2 SYDVKM. V lost 6 bases and J lost 4; bases outside the gene matches: 7. The CDR3 loop spans 14 amino acids.

The rearrangement links TRBV6-6 to TRBJ2-6; 8 bases agree with TRBD2. The V segment lost 7 bases and the J segment 2 bases; nucleotides outside the gene matches: 1. The V gene's germline CDR1 is MNHNY and CDR2 SVGAGI (reference sequence). The CDR3 runs to 14 residues. The CDR3 DNA follows: TGTGCCAGCACGCGGGGGGCTGGGGCCAACGTCCTGACTTTC. It is translated as CASTRGAGANVLTF.

This chain joins TRBV2 and TRBJ2-7; 9 bases fit TRBD1. J lost 4 bases, V lost 7 bases, and 20 bases had no gene match. This CDR3 has 18 residues. Germline CDR1 reads SNHLY; CDR2 reads FYNNEI. CDR3 amino acids: CASTERVSGTGFWYEQYF. DNA of the CDR3: TGTGCCAGCACCGAAAGGGTCTCCGGGACAGGGTTTTGGTACGAGCAGTACTTC.

The gene calls are TRBV2 and TRBJ2-1, with unresolved D. Germline CDR1 and CDR2: SNHLY and FYNNEI. The V end was cut by 6 bases, the J end by 0 bases, with 18 bases between. The CDR3 runs to 17 residues. CDR3 sequence (DNA): TGTGCCAGCAGAACAACCGACCCGTTTTTCTCCTACAATGAGCAGTTCTTC. The encoded protein is CASRTTDPFFSYNEQFF.

The chain couples TRBV11-2 to TRBJ2-1; 9 bases are shared with TRBD2. The CDR3 has 15 residues. J lost 7 bases, V lost 5 bases, and 9 bases had no gene match. Germline V gives CDR1 SGHAT, CDR2 FQNNGV. The CDR3 here is CASSVQTAGGNEQFF. CDR3 bases: TGTGCCAGCAGCGTCCAGACGGCGGGGGGGAATGAGCAGTTCTTC.

The chain has TRBV2 and TRBJ1-5, with D uncertain. V shed 4 bases and J shed 1 base, with 8 bases lying between them. CDR1 SNHLY and CDR2 FYNNEI come from the germline V gene. CDR3 length: 14 amino acids. This CDR3 reads CASSGGMSNQPQHF. CDR3 bases: TGTGCCAGCAGTGGAGGGATGAGCAATCAGCCCCAGCATTTT. The full variable domain, in which reference TRBV2 and TRBJ1-5 provide the parts outside the CDR3, is EPEVTQTPSHQVTQMGQEVILRCVPISNHLYFYWYRQILGQKVEFLVSFYNNEISEKSEIFDDQFSVERPDGSNFTLKIRSTKLEDSAMYFCASSGGMSNQPQHFGDGTRLSIL.

As to this clone: This sample also contains other DNA sequences that code for the same CDR3. This chain links TRBV30 with TRBJ2-5, with D hard to call. V lost 0 bases to trimming and J lost 2 bases, with 10 bases between them. CDR1 is GTSNPN, CDR2 SVGIG, per germline (reference sequence). The CDR3 extends over 14 amino acids. As DNA, the CDR3 is TGTGCCTGGAGTGTACGGGCCGTTCAAGAGACCCAGTACTTC. Residues: CAWSVRAVQETQYF.